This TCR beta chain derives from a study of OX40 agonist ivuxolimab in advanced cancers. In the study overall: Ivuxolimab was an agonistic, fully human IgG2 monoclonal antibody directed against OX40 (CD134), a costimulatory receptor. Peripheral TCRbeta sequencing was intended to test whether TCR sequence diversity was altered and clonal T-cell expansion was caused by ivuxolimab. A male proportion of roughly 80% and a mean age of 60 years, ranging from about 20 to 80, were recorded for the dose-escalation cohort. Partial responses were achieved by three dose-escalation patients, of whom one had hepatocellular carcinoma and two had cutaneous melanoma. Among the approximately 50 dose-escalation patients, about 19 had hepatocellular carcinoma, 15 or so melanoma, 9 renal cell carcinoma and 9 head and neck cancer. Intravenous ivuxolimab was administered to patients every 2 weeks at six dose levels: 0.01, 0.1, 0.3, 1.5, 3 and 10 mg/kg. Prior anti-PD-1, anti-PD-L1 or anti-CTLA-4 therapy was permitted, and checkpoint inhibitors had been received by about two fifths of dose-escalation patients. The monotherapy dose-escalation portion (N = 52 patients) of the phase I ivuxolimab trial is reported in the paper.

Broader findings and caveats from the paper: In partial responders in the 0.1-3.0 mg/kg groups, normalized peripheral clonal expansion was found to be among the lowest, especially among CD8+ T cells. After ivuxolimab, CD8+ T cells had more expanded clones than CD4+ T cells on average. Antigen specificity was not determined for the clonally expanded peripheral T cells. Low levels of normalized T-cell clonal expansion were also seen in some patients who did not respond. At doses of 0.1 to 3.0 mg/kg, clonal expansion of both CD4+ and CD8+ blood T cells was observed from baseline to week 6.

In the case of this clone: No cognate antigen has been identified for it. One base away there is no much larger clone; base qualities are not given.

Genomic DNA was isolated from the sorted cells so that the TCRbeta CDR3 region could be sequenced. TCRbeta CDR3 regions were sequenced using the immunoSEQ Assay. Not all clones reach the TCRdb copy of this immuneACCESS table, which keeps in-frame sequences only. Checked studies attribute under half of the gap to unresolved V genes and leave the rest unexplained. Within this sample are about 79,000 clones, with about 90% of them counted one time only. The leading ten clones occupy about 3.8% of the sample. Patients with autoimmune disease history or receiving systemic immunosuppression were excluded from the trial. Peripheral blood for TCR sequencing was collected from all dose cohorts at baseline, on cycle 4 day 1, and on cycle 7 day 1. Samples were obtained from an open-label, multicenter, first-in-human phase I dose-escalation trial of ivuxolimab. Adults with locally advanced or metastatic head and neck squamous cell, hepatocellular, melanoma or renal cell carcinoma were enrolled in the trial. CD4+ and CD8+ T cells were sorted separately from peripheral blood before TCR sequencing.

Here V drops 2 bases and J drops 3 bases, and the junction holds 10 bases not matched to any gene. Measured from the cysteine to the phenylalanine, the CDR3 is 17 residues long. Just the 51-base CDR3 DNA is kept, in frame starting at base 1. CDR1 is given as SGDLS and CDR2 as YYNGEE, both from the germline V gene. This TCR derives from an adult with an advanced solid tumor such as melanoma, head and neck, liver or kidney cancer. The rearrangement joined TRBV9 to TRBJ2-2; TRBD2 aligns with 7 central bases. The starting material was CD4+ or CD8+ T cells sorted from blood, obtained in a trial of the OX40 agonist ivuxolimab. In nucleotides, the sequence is TGTGCCAGCAGCGTGGGTGAGGGACTACAATACACCGGGGAGCTGTTTTTT. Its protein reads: CASSVGEGLQYTGELFF.